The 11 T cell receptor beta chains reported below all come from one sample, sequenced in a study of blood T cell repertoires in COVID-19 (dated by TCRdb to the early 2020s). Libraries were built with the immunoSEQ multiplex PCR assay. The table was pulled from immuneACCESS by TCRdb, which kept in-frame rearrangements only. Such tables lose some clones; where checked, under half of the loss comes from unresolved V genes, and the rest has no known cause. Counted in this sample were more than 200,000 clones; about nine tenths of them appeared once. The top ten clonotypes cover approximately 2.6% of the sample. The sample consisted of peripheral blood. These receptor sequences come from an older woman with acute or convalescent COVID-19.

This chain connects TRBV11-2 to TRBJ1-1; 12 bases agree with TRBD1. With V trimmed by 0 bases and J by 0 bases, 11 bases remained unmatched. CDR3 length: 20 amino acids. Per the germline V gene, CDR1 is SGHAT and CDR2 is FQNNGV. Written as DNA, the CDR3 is TGTGCCAGCAGCTTAGAAGGGACAGGGGGCCAGACGAAGATGAACACTGAAGCTTTCTTT. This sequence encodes CASSLEGTGGQTKMNTEAFF.

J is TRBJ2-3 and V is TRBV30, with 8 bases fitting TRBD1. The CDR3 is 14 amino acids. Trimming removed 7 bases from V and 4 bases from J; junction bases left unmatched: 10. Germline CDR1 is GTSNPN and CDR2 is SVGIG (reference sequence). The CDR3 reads CALVRDRLADTQYF. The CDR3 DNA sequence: TGTGCCTTGGTTCGGGACAGGCTCGCAGATACGCAGTATTTT. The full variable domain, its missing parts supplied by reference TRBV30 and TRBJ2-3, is SQTIHQWPATLVQPVGSPLSLECTVEGTSNPNLYWYRQAAGRGLQLLFYSVGIGQISSEVPQNLSASRPQDRQFILSSKKLLLSDSGFYLCALVRDRLADTQYFGPGTRLTVL.

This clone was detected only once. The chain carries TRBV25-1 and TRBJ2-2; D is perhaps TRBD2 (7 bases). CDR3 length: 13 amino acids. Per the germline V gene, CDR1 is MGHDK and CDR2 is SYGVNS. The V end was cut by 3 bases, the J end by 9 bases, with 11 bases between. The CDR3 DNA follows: TGTGCCAGCAGTGAGGGGGGGCGGTGGGAGCTGTTTTTT. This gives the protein CASSEGGRWELFF.

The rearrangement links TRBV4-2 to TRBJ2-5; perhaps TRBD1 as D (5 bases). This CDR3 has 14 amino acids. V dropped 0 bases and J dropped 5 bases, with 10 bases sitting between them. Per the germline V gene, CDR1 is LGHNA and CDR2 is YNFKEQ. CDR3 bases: TGTGCCAGCAGCCAAGACCCTAGACAGGAGACCCAGTACTTC. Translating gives CASSQDPRQETQYF.

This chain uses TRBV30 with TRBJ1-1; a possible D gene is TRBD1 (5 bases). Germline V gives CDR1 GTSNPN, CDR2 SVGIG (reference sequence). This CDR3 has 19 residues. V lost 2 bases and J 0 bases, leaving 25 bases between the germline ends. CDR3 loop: CAWSRPRGDRGSMNTEAFF. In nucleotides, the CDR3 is TGTGCCTGGAGTCGCCCACGGGGGGACCGAGGGAGCATGAACACTGAAGCTTTCTTT.

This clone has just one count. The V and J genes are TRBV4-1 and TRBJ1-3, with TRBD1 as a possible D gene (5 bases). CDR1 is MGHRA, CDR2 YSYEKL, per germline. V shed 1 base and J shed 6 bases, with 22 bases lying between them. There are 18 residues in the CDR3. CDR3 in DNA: TGCGCCAGCAGCCAAGTGGCAGGGTGGAAGAATGCATCAAACACCATATATTTT. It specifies CASSQVAGWKNASNTIYF.

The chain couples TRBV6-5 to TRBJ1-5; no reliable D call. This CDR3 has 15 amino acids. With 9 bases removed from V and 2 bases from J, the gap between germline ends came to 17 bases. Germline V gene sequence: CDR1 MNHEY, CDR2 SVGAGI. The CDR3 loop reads CASREEGLGNQPQHF. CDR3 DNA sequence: TGTGCCAGTAGGGAGGAGGGATTGGGCAATCAGCCCCAGCATTTT.

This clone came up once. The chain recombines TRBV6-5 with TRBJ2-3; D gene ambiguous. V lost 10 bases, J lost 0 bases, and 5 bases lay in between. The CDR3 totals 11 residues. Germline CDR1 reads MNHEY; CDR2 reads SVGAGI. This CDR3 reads CAITSTDTQYF. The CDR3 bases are TGTGCCATTACTAGCACAGATACGCAGTATTTT.

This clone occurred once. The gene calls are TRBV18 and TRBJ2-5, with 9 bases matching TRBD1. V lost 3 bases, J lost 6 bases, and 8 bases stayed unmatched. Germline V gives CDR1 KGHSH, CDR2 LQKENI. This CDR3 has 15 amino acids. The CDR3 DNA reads TGTGCCAGCTCACCCGTACAGGGGGCCGCCAAGACCCAGTACTTC. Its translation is CASSPVQGAAKTQYF.

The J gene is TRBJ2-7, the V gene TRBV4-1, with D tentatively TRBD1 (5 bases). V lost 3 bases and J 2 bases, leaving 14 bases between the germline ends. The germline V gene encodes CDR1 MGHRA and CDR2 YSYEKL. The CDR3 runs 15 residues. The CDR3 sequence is CASSHDSGPAYEQYF. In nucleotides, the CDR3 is TGCGCCAGCAGCCACGACAGTGGCCCAGCCTACGAGCAGTACTTC.

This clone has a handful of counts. The CDR3 DNA sequence: TGTGCCAGCAGCCCCCCTCTGACAGGGACCAACTATGGCTACACCTTC. Translation gives CASSPPLTGTNYGYTF. This rearrangement joins TRBV6-2 or TRBV6-3 to TRBJ1-2, with 7 bases identical to TRBD1. Germline assignment: CDR1 MNHEY and CDR2 SVGEGT. V lost 6 bases and J lost 2; bases outside the gene matches: 12. The CDR3 runs to 16 residues.